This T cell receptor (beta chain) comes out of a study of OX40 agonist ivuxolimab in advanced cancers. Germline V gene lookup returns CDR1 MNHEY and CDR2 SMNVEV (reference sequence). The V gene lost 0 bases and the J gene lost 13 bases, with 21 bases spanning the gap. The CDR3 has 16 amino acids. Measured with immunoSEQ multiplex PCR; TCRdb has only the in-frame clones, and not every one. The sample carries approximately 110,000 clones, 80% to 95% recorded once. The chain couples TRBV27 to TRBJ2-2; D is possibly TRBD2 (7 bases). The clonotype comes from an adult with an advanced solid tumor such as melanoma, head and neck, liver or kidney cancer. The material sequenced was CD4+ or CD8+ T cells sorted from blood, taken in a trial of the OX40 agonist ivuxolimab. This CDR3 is CASSLSVGTGRVGLFF. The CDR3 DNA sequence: TGTGCCAGCAGTTTATCGGTTGGCACAGGGAGGGTTGGGCTGTTTTTT.